Following are 21 T cell receptor beta chains from one sample sequenced in a study of CD39 and CD103 CD8 tumor-infiltrating T cells. Produced via immunoSEQ multiplex PCR; TCRdb's table is partial and in-frame only. The data contain a few thousand clones, roughly 70% of them seen just once; the ten biggest clones take up less than 15%. Sequencing was performed on CD8+ T cells sorted from blood. Subset denoted: total memory CD8 T cells (CD45RA-CCR7+/-) from blood or uninvolved lymph node. Source of these receptors: a human donor with head and neck squamous cell carcinoma.

The V gene is TRBV6-5, the J gene TRBJ1-6; D uncertain. Deletions cut 6 bases from V and 9 bases from J, with 12 bases between. The CDR3 is made up of 13 amino acids. In germline, CDR1 is MNHEY, CDR2 SVGAGI. In DNA, the CDR3 is TGTGCCAGCAGCGGACTAATTTTTTCACCCCTCCACTTT. The encoded protein is CASSGLIFSPLHF.

A note on this clone: Other DNA sequences in this sample translate to the same CDR3. V is TRBV12-5 and J is TRBJ2-7; TRBD1 is a possible D gene (6 bases). The CDR3 has 13 amino acids. The germline V gene has CDR1 LGHNT and CDR2 FRNRAP. Trimming shortened V by 4 bases and J by 0 bases, and 7 bases separated the two germline ends. CDR3 bases: TGTGCTAGTGGTTGGGACACCTCCTACGAGCAGTACTTC. This codes for CASGWDTSYEQYF. Complete variable domain (other parts from reference TRBV12-5 and TRBJ2-7): DARVTQTPRHKVTEMGQEVTMRCQPILGHNTVFWYRQTMMQGLELLAYFRNRAPLDDSGMPKDRFSAEMPDATLATLKIQPSEPRDSAVYFCASGWDTSYEQYFGPGTRLTVT.

The rearrangement links TRBV27 to TRBJ1-1, with TRBD1 matching 8 bases. Germline loops: CDR1 MNHEY, CDR2 SMNVEV (reference sequence). J gave up 4 bases and V 6 bases, and 1 base lay outside the gene matches. CDR3 length: 12 amino acids. CDR3: CASRTGATEAFF. The DNA for the CDR3 is TGTGCCAGCAGGACAGGGGCCACTGAAGCTTTCTTT.

J is TRBJ2-2 and V is TRBV6-4, with TRBD2 identical over 8 bases. CDR3 length: 14 amino acids. After removal of 5 bases from V and 6 bases from J, the junction contained 5 bases not matched to a gene. Germline V gives CDR1 MRHNA, CDR2 SNTAGT. CDR3 DNA: TGTGCCAGCAGTAATAGCGGGGAAGCCGGGGAGCTGTTTTTT. Encoded protein: CASSNSGEAGELFF.

This chain uses TRBV5-1 with TRBJ1-5; D remains unclear. Germline CDR1 is SGHRS and CDR2 is YFSETQ. The CDR3 loop spans 16 amino acids. The germline V and J ends were trimmed by 2 bases and 1 base, with 13 bases remaining between them. CDR3 in amino acids: CASSFGGVGSNQPQHF. CDR3 nucleotides: TGCGCCAGCAGCTTCGGCGGGGTAGGAAGCAATCAGCCCCAGCATTTT.

This clone turned up a few times. The chain uses TRBV4-1 and TRBJ2-7; D gene unclear. Trimming shortened V by 1 base and J by 2 bases, and 12 bases separated the two germline ends. CDR3 size: 15 residues. In germline, CDR1 is MGHRA, CDR2 YSYEKL. The CDR3, as DNA: TGCGCCAGCAGCCAAGGTATTGGCGGAACCTACGAGCAGTACTTC. This sequence encodes CASSQGIGGTYEQYF.

This clone rates as large. V usage is TRBV7-9 and J usage is TRBJ2-5; 7 nucleotides agree with TRBD1. The germline gives CDR1 SEHNR, CDR2 FQNEAQ (reference sequence). The CDR3 is made up of 14 amino acids. V shed 5 bases and J 1 base; nucleotides not matched to a gene: 4. DNA for the CDR3: TGTGCCAGCAGCCCTTGGGACAGCCAAGAGACCCAGTACTTC. It translates to CASSPWDSQETQYF.

The rearrangement links TRBV27 to TRBJ1-5, with D possibly being TRBD1 (5 bases). CDR1 is MNHEY and CDR2 is SMNVEV in the germline V gene (reference sequence). V was shortened by 5 bases and J by 1 base, with 12 bases between the two germline ends. CDR3 size: 15 residues. This CDR3 reads CASSIGRGSNQPQHF. In DNA form, the CDR3 reads TGTGCCAGCAGTATAGGAAGGGGAAGCAATCAGCCCCAGCATTTT.

This clone appeared once. The chain carries TRBV15 and TRBJ2-1; D unclear. CDR3 length equals 14 residues. Between the trimmed V and J ends, which lost 0 bases and 7 bases, there was a span of 10 bases. CDR1 and CDR2 (germline): LNHNV, YYDKDF (reference sequence). The CDR3 DNA is TGTGCCACCAGCAGAGATTTAGTCGGGAATGAGCAGTTCTTC. It translates to CATSRDLVGNEQFF.

The J gene is TRBJ1-1, the V gene TRBV10-3, with D uncertain. This CDR3 spans 16 amino acids. Deletions cut 6 bases from V and 1 base from J, with 18 bases between. Germline lookup yields CDR1 ENHRY and CDR2 SYGVKD. The CDR3 loop is CAIRDSLGNPNTEAFF. As DNA, the CDR3 is TGTGCCATCAGGGACTCCCTGGGGAATCCGAACACTGAAGCTTTCTTT.

The chain recombines TRBV7-9 with TRBJ2-1; the match to TRBD2 covers 11 bases. CDR1 and CDR2 from the germline V gene are SEHNR and FQNEAQ (reference sequence). The CDR3 consists of 14 residues. The V segment lost 5 bases and the J segment 5 bases; nucleotides outside the gene matches: 2. The CDR3 loop is CASSVTSGDNEQFF. The CDR3 DNA is TGTGCCAGCAGCGTGACTAGCGGGGACAATGAGCAGTTCTTC.

The chain carries TRBV11-2 and TRBJ2-7; the D is unclear. CDR3 length: 13 residues. Germline loops: CDR1 SGHAT, CDR2 FQNNGV. Between the trimmed V and J ends, which lost 2 bases and 3 bases, there was a span of 8 bases. The CDR3, as DNA: TGTGCCAGCAGCTTACAGACAAGCTACGAGCAGTACTTC. Translated: CASSLQTSYEQYF. Full variable domain (remainder filled in from reference TRBV11-2 and TRBJ2-7): EAGVAQSPRYKIIEKRQSVAFWCNPISGHATLYWYQQILGQGPKLLIQFQNNGVVDDSQLPKDRFSAERLKGVDSTLKIQPAKLEDSAVYLCASSLQTSYEQYFGPGTRLTVT.

The V call is TRBV9, the J call TRBJ2-1; 14 bases line up with TRBD2. After removal of 3 bases from V and 4 bases from J, the junction contained 3 bases not matched to a gene. Germline loops: CDR1 SGDLS, CDR2 YYNGEE. The CDR3 extends over 16 amino acids. DNA of the CDR3: TGTGCCAGCAGCGGACTAGCGGGGGGGGATTACAATGAGCAGTTCTTC. This translates into CASSGLAGGDYNEQFF.

The V and J genes are TRBV30 and TRBJ1-6; 7 nucleotides align to TRBD1. The germline CDR1 and CDR2 sequences are GTSNPN and SVGIG (reference sequence). This CDR3 comprises 15 residues. V was clipped by 0 bases and J by 9 bases; unmatched bases: 8. The CDR3 DNA follows: TGTGCCTGGAGTGTTGGGGACAGTTCTAGTTCACCCCTCCACTTT. Its translation: CAWSVGDSSSSPLHF.

Here the CDR3 DNA reads TGTGCCAGCAGCCCCGGGGGGATAGCGGAGGGGGAGACCCAGTACTTC. It specifies CASSPGGIAEGETQYF. The chain carries TRBV9 and TRBJ2-5; 7 bases are shared with TRBD2. The CDR3 covers 16 residues. The germline CDR1 and CDR2 sequences are SGDLS and YYNGEE. J was trimmed by 5 bases and V by 4 bases; bases with no gene match: 14.

V and J are TRBV5-1 and TRBJ1-6; D remains unclear. The CDR3 is made up of 14 amino acids. Germline CDR1 and CDR2: SGHRS and YFSETQ. The V and J ends lost 0 bases and 10 bases respectively, with 11 bases between them. CDR3 nucleotide sequence: TGCGCCAGCAGCTTGGCGGGTGGGTACTCACCCCTCCACTTT. Residues: CASSLAGGYSPLHF.

This chain uses TRBV7-9 with TRBJ1-5, with D unclear. Germline V lookup: CDR1 SEHNR, CDR2 FQNEAQ (reference sequence). The CDR3 spans 14 residues. With 6 bases removed from V and 5 bases from J, the gap between germline ends came to 14 bases. CDR3 sequence (DNA): TGTGCCAGCAGTCCAGGAGGCCTGGATCAGCCCCAGCATTTT. It specifies CASSPGGLDQPQHF.

The chain recombines TRBV30 with TRBJ2-7; D is perhaps TRBD1 (7 bases). The germline gives CDR1 GTSNPN, CDR2 SVGIG (reference sequence). This CDR3 has 17 amino acids. V dropped 2 bases and J dropped 6 bases, with 26 bases sitting between them. DNA for the CDR3: TGTGCCTGGAGTTCCCAACCCGGGGGTAGGGGGCGAGTCGAGCAGTACTTC. It encodes CAWSSQPGGRGRVEQYF.

This rearrangement joins TRBV27 to TRBJ1-2; 8 bases align to TRBD1. Trimming at V came to 2 bases and at J to 6 bases, leaving 5 bases not matched to a gene. The CDR3 spans 14 residues. Germline lookup yields CDR1 MNHEY and CDR2 SMNVEV (reference sequence). This chain's CDR3 is CASSLQGANHGYTF. CDR3 DNA: TGTGCCAGCAGTTTACAGGGGGCGAACCATGGCTACACCTTC.

The V and J genes are TRBV30 and TRBJ1-2; unclear D gene. This CDR3 region has 14 residues. The V gene's germline CDR1 is GTSNPN and CDR2 SVGIG (reference sequence). Trimming pared 5 bases from V and 4 bases from J, leaving 17 bases between. The CDR3 loop is CAWESQRGSYGYTF. CDR3 bases: TGTGCCTGGGAGTCCCAGAGAGGGAGCTATGGCTACACCTTC. Complete variable domain (other parts from reference TRBV30 and TRBJ1-2): SQTIHQWPATLVQPVGSPLSLECTVEGTSNPNLYWYRQAAGRGLQLLFYSVGIGQISSEVPQNLSASRPQDRQFILSSKKLLLSDSGFYLCAWESQRGSYGYTFGSGTRLTVV.

The chain uses TRBV5-5 and TRBJ1-4, with 8 bases lining up with TRBD1. The germline CDR1 and CDR2 sequences are SGHKS and YYEKEE (reference sequence). This CDR3 spans 16 amino acids. V lost 4 bases and J lost 3; bases outside the gene matches: 8. The CDR3 protein is CASSADPGQANEKLFF. CDR3 DNA sequence: TGTGCCAGCAGCGCTGATCCGGGACAGGCTAATGAAAAACTGTTTTTT.